The 14 T cell receptor beta chains given below trace back to one sample, sequenced in a study of cytomegalovirus exposure and HLA in healthy donors (dated by TCRdb to about 2017). Libraries were built with the immunoSEQ multiplex PCR assay. The multiplex PCR relied on a mix of 60 forward primers for TCR Vbeta segments and 13 reverse primers for TCR Jbeta segments. In its TCRdb copy, this immuneACCESS table keeps in-frame sequences only and misses some clones. Where compared with another copy, unresolved V genes explain less than half of these, and the others have no known cause. A total of about 140,000 clones appear in this sample, 80% of them only once. The ten largest clones represent 2% to 2.5% of the sample. The specimen was PBMCs. Every receptor here comes from a man aged 30-40 years in good health and CMV-seronegative.

The V gene is TRBV5-5, the J gene TRBJ2-2; 12 bases fit TRBD2. After removal of 1 base from V and 0 bases from J, the junction contained 1 base not matched to a gene. The CDR3 is 17 residues long. Germline values: CDR1 SGHKS, CDR2 YYEKEE (reference sequence). The CDR3 DNA is TGTGCCAGCAGCTTGAGGACTAGCGGGACGAACACCGGGGAGCTGTTTTTT. This codes for CASSLRTSGTNTGELFF.

The chain uses TRBV30 and TRBJ2-5; the match to TRBD2 covers 7 bases. Near its end, the DNA agrees better with TRBJ2-7, so the J call may be wrong. CDR3 length: 13 amino acids. Germline lookup yields CDR1 GTSNPN and CDR2 SVGIG (reference sequence). The CDR3 spells CAWGQGGSGEQYF. The DNA for the CDR3 is TGTGCCTGGGGGCAGGGCGGGAGTGGCGAGCAGTACTTC.

This chain joins TRBV10-3 and TRBJ2-1; 11 bases are a match to TRBD2. The V gene's germline CDR1 is ENHRY and CDR2 SYGVKD. V shed 6 bases and J 2 bases; nucleotides not matched to a gene: 9. The CDR3 is made up of 17 amino acids. CDR3 nucleotides: TGTGCCATCAGCTCCAGCACTAGCGGGAGAACCTACAATGAGCAGTTCTTC. Translating it yields CAISSSTSGRTYNEQFF.

The chain links TRBV12-5 to TRBJ1-2; TRBD1 matches at 9 bases. The CDR3 runs to 14 residues. Unmatched junction bases numbered 9, after V lost 6 bases and J lost 7 bases. In germline, CDR1 is LGHNT, CDR2 FRNRAP. CDR3 nucleotide sequence: TGTGCTAGTGGGGCGGGACAGGGTACTGGTGGCTACACCTTC. Amino acids: CASGAGQGTGGYTF.

This chain links TRBV6-1 with TRBJ1-2; 7 bases are a match to TRBD1. Germline V gene sequence: CDR1 MNHNS, CDR2 SASEGT. Trimming at V came to 3 bases and at J to 3 bases, leaving 4 bases not matched to a gene. The CDR3 is made up of 14 amino acids. CDR3 in amino acids: CASSETGSYYGYTF. In nucleotides, the CDR3 is TGTGCCAGCAGTGAGACAGGGTCCTACTATGGCTACACCTTC.

V is TRBV7-3 and J is TRBJ2-1, with D perhaps matching TRBD2 (6 bases). Germline V CDR1 and CDR2: SGHTA, FQGTGA. V was pared by 4 bases and J by 7 bases, with 14 bases between. The CDR3 consists of 14 residues. The CDR3 DNA reads TGTGCCAGCAGCTCGAACTGGGGGAGGAATGAGCAGTTCTTC. Translating it yields CASSSNWGRNEQFF.

The chain carries TRBV14 and TRBJ2-5; maybe TRBD1 (5 bases). Trimming cost V 4 bases and J 7 bases, with 16 bases left between them. The CDR3 length is 14 residues. CDR1 is SGHDN and CDR2 is FVKESK in the germline V gene. CDR3 sequence: CASSPNRQYGTQYF. DNA of the CDR3: TGTGCCAGCAGCCCTAATAGACAGTATGGGACCCAGTACTTC.

The CDR3 region is CASSPGAVDTQYF. As DNA, the CDR3 is TGTGCCAGCTCACCAGGGGCAGTAGATACGCAGTATTTT. V and J are TRBV18 and TRBJ2-3, with D possibly matching TRBD1 (5 bases). The germline CDR1 and CDR2 sequences are KGHSH and LQKENI. V dropped 2 bases and J dropped 5 bases, with 8 bases sitting between them. The CDR3 is 13 residues long.

This clone has a single count. The chain joins TRBV5-1 to TRBJ1-2; possibly TRBD1 for D (6 bases). CDR1 and CDR2 (germline): SGHRS, YFSETQ. The CDR3 is made up of 15 amino acids. V lost 3 bases and J 4 bases, leaving 16 bases between the germline ends. The CDR3 sequence is CASSYNPDRTYGYTF. CDR3 in DNA: TGCGCCAGCAGCTACAACCCCGACAGGACCTATGGCTACACCTTC.

The chain links TRBV5-1 to TRBJ1-2, with 10 bases fitting TRBD1. From germline, CDR1 is SGHRS and CDR2 YFSETQ. This CDR3 is 14 amino acids long. The trim removed 3 bases at V and 6 bases at J, leaving 5 bases unmatched. The CDR3 nucleotides are TGCGCCAGCAGCTCAACCGGGACAGGGGATGGCTACACCTTC. Its protein is CASSSTGTGDGYTF.

V gene TRBV5-4 combines with J gene TRBJ2-4, with D possibly matching TRBD2 (7 bases). Germline V gives CDR1 SGHNT, CDR2 YYREEE (reference sequence). The CDR3 runs 15 residues. V was pared by 3 bases and J by 0 bases, with 10 bases between. The CDR3: CASSSGGAAKNIQYF. The CDR3 DNA reads as TGTGCCAGCAGCTCTGGGGGGGCAGCCAAAAACATTCAGTACTTC.

The chain uses TRBV5-1 and TRBJ2-3; TRBD1 aligns across 7 bases. CDR1 and CDR2 (germline): SGHRS, YFSETQ. This CDR3 region has 15 residues. Losses at the gene ends were 4 bases for V and 6 bases for J; bases not matched to a gene: 11. The CDR3 here is CASSVTGAYGDTQYF. The CDR3, as DNA: TGCGCCAGCAGCGTAACAGGGGCCTACGGGGATACGCAGTATTTT.

This rearrangement joins TRBV2 to TRBJ1-3, with a tentative D call TRBD1 (5 bases). This CDR3 has 15 residues. Germline CDR1 is SNHLY and CDR2 is FYNNEI. Trimming stripped 6 bases from V and 3 bases from J, with 15 bases between. CDR3 nucleotide sequence: TGTGCCAGCAGGACGGGGGTTTTCGGTGGAAACACCATATATTTT. Encoded protein: CASRTGVFGGNTIYF. Based on the CDR3 plus reference TRBV2 and TRBJ1-3, the full variable domain is EPEVTQTPSHQVTQMGQEVILRCVPISNHLYFYWYRQILGQKVEFLVSFYNNEISEKSEIFDDQFSVERPDGSNFTLKIRSTKLEDSAMYFCASRTGVFGGNTIYFGEGSWLTVV.

The chain carries TRBV28 and TRBJ2-7, with TRBD1 matching 7 bases. V lost 10 bases, J lost 9 bases, and 15 bases stayed unmatched. CDR1 and CDR2 from the germline V gene are MDHEN and SYDVKM. The CDR3 runs to 13 residues. Written as DNA, the CDR3 is TGTGCCACCATCGACAGGGTGGGGTTTAGGCAGTACTTC. Residues: CATIDRVGFRQYF. Together with reference TRBV28 and TRBJ2-7, the CDR3 gives the full variable domain: DVKVTQSSRYLVKRTGEKVFLECVQDMDHENMFWYRQDPGLGLRLIYFSYDVKMKEKGDIPEGYSVSREKKERFSLILESASTNQTSMYLCATIDRVGFRQYFGPGTRLTVT.